The source of this TCR beta chain is a study of blood T cell repertoires in COVID-19. Looking at the study overall: In Cohort 3, a recovered donor had either two negative PCRs, clearance, or symptom resolution.

As originally analysed: From reference gene primer amplification, estimates of nucleated cell counts were derived. Generated by immunoSEQ multiplex PCR, the TCRdb table keeps only in-frame clones and is missing some. V and J calls and clone size follow that table, whereas D and trimming were derived from the DNA. This sample has some 220,000 clones; around 85% occur once, and the top ten carry 3% to 3.5%. Across under 25 US areas, participants ranged in age from 18 to 89 years. Allocation to cohorts depended on clinical history reported by the participants. V was clipped by 1 base and J by 9 bases; unmatched bases: 2. The CDR3 covers 12 residues. Germline V gene data show CDR1 as SGHTA and CDR2 as FQGNSA.

This receptor was taken from a woman aged 45 to 65 in a cohort exposed to, infected with or recovered from COVID-19 (not recorded which). V usage is TRBV7-2 and J usage is TRBJ2-5; the match to TRBD2 covers 7 bases. Sample: PBMCs or T cells enriched from blood (not recorded which). The DNA of the CDR3 is TGTGCCAGCAGCTTAGATCGGGAGGCCCAGTACTTC. It yields the protein CASSLDREAQYF. Based on the CDR3 plus reference TRBV7-2 and TRBJ2-5, the full variable domain is GAGVSQSPSNKVTEKGKDVELRCDPISGHTALYWYRQSLGQGLEFLIYFQGNSAPDKSGLPSDRFSAERTGGSVSTLTIQRTQQEDSAVYLCASSLDREAQYFGPGTRLLVL.